The 14 T cell receptor beta chains given below trace back to one sample, sequenced in a study of T cell clonotyping in hematopoietic cell transplantation. Here immunoSEQ multiplex PCR was the method, and the copy in TCRdb shows in-frame clones only, minus some. This sample yields under 5,000 clones, of which 80% to 95% are seen a single time; around 5% belongs to the top ten. Sample: peripheral blood mononuclear cells. The receptor source for this set is a man in his forties in good health. Some clones in this sample may be carry-over from other donors' samples.

CDR3: CASRSREKDTQYF. CDR3 sequence (DNA): TGTGCCAGTCGTTCGAGGGAGAAAGATACGCAGTATTTT. V usage is TRBV2 and J usage is TRBJ2-3, with D possibly being TRBD2 (5 bases). The germline gives CDR1 SNHLY, CDR2 FYNNEI. V lost 9 bases and J 5 bases, leaving 15 bases between the germline ends. This CDR3 has 13 amino acids.

CDR3 sequence: CASSLDRATYNEQFF. In nucleotides, the CDR3 is TGTGCCAGCAGCCTGGACAGGGCAACCTACAATGAGCAGTTCTTC. This chain joins TRBV9 and TRBJ2-1; 8 bases fit TRBD1. This CDR3 is 15 amino acids long. V gave up 4 bases and J gave up 2 bases; unmatched junction bases: 5. In germline, CDR1 is SGDLS, CDR2 YYNGEE.

This sequence joins TRBV7-2 and TRBJ1-1, with D possibly matching TRBD1 (6 bases). Germline V lookup: CDR1 SGHTA, CDR2 FQGNSA. The CDR3 contains 15 residues. V lost 5 bases to trimming and J lost 7 bases, with 20 bases between them. CDR3 nucleotides: TGTGCCAGCAGCCCCCCCGGGACAAAATTCTATGAAGCTTTCTTT. Its protein product is CASSPPGTKFYEAFF.

This rearrangement joins TRBV10-3 to TRBJ1-1; TRBD1 agrees at 10 bases. Germline V gives CDR1 ENHRY, CDR2 SYGVKD. With V trimmed by 7 bases and J by 4 bases, 3 bases remained unmatched. This CDR3 contains 13 residues. The CDR3 DNA is TGTGCCATCAACAGGGACAGGGGCACTGAAGCTTTCTTT. This translates into CAINRDRGTEAFF.

The rearrangement links TRBV30 to TRBJ1-4; 9 nucleotides align to TRBD1. The ends lost 3 bases at V and 7 bases at J; junction bases unmatched: 6. This CDR3 spans 14 amino acids. Germline CDR1 is GTSNPN and CDR2 is SVGIG (reference sequence). The CDR3 loop reads CAWSAGTGREKLFF. Written as DNA, the CDR3 is TGTGCCTGGAGCGCCGGGACAGGGCGTGAAAAACTGTTTTTT.

J is TRBJ2-2 and V is TRBV11-3; 8 bases match TRBD2. CDR3 length: 16 residues. Germline V gives CDR1 SGHNT, CDR2 YENEEA. The junction had 10 bases not matched to a gene; V was cut back by 5 bases and J by 5 bases. In DNA form, the CDR3 reads TGTGCCAGCAGCCCGGACGGGGGGGCGCGGACCGGGGAGCTGTTTTTT. It is translated as CASSPDGGARTGELFF.

V and J are TRBV5-1 and TRBJ2-3; 10 bases agree with TRBD1. This CDR3 has 17 amino acids. Germline CDR1 and CDR2: SGHRS and YFSETQ. V dropped 1 base and J dropped 2; count of bases not matched to a gene: 7. The CDR3 coding sequence is TGCGCCAGCAGCTTGTCATTGACAGGGGGCGTCACAGATACGCAGTATTTT. It codes for CASSLSLTGGVTDTQYF. Drawing the rest from reference TRBV5-1 and TRBJ2-3, the complete variable domain is KAGVTQTPRYLIKTRGQQVTLSCSPISGHRSVSWYQQTPGQGLQFLFEYFSETQRNKGNFPGRFSGRQFSNSRSEMNVSTLELGDSALYLCASSLSLTGGVTDTQYFGPGTRLTVL.

V and J are TRBV11-1 and TRBJ2-7; no reliable D call. Germline V CDR1 and CDR2: SGHAT, FQDESV (reference sequence). V lost 7 bases to trimming and J lost 3 bases, with 13 bases between them. The CDR3 is made up of 13 amino acids. The CDR3 sequence: CASTLGTFYEQYF. In DNA form, the CDR3 reads TGTGCCAGCACCCTCGGCACCTTCTACGAGCAGTACTTC.

This rearrangement joins TRBV5-1 to TRBJ1-1; unclear D gene. Germline assignment: CDR1 SGHRS and CDR2 YFSETQ. The V and J ends lost 4 bases and 4 bases respectively, with 11 bases between them. This CDR3 region has 13 residues. In DNA form, the CDR3 reads TGCGCCAGCAGCCCAAGTAGGGTCACTGAAGCTTTCTTT. This translates into CASSPSRVTEAFF.

The J gene is TRBJ2-2, the V gene TRBV28; unclear D gene. The CDR3 has 17 amino acids. V was cut by 3 bases and J by 0 bases, with 14 bases left in between. CDR1 MDHEN and CDR2 SYDVKM come from the germline V gene. The CDR3 DNA sequence: TGTGCCAGCAGTTTTTATGATTTAACTACGAACACCGGGGAGCTGTTTTTT. Translating it yields CASSFYDLTTNTGELFF.

The V call is TRBV11-3, the J call TRBJ2-5; 8 bases are shared with TRBD2. The CDR3 covers 14 residues. The J segment lost 1 base and the V segment lost 4 bases, leaving 2 bases of the junction unmatched. Germline CDR1 and CDR2: SGHNT and YENEEA. The CDR3 DNA reads as TGTGCCAGCAGCTCTCGGGGGGGCCAAGAGACCCAGTACTTC. Residues: CASSSRGGQETQYF.

The V gene is TRBV11-3, the J gene TRBJ2-3; tentative D call: TRBD1 (6 bases). There are 14 residues in the CDR3. The germline V and J ends were trimmed by 5 bases and 2 bases, with 11 bases remaining between them. CDR1 SGHNT and CDR2 YENEEA come from the germline V gene. The CDR3 DNA reads as TGTGCCAGCAGCCAAGGACAGCACACAGATACGCAGTATTTT. It specifies CASSQGQHTDTQYF.

The V call is TRBV4-3, the J call TRBJ2-5; the D gene is possibly TRBD1 (5 bases). Trimming removed 0 bases at V and 6 bases at J, with 14 bases between. Per germline, CDR1 LGHNA and CDR2 YSLEER. This CDR3 is 15 amino acids long. CDR3 DNA sequence: TGCGCCAGCAGCCAAGACCTAGGGGTCTTAAAGACCCAGTACTTC. Amino acid sequence: CASSQDLGVLKTQYF.

This chain joins TRBV27 and TRBJ1-2, with 8 bases matching TRBD1. The J segment lost 6 bases and the V segment lost 3 bases, leaving 6 bases of the junction unmatched. The germline CDR1 and CDR2 sequences are MNHEY and SMNVEV (reference sequence). The CDR3 contains 14 residues. In DNA form, the CDR3 reads TGTGCCAGCAGTTTGTCTGACAGGGGTCATGGCTACACCTTC. Its protein product is CASSLSDRGHGYTF.